This TCR beta chain appears in the sequencing data of a study of T-cell reconstitution after alpha-beta-depleted transplantation in children. About this clonotype itself: Its antigen is undetermined.

The ends lost 5 bases at V and 7 bases at J; junction bases unmatched: 8. There are 15 residues in the CDR3. In germline, CDR1 is PRHDT, CDR2 FYEKMQ (reference sequence). Study-level findings and limits: T-cell numbers and diversity, one year after transplant, stemmed largely from T cells that were newly produced. The study traced high day-60 TCRbeta diversity in some patients to surviving recipient T cells and thymic progenitors. About two months after transplant, alpha-beta T cells reportedly came from several hundred expanded graft clones.

Unique molecular identifiers were incorporated into the prepared TCRbeta library. MiXCR, run by TCRdb on the PCR reads, gives a single entry per CDR3 protein. Here the sample spans around 190,000 distinct CDR3 sequences, under 8.5% being singletons. The sequence derives from a boy between 2 and 10 years old with acute lymphoblastic leukemia, due to receive a stem cell transplant. The rearrangement joins TRBV13 to TRBJ2-1, with 10 nucleotides matching TRBD2. Sequencing was performed on PBMCs, taken before TCRalphabeta/CD19-depleted stem cell transplant. CDR3 amino acids: CASSDSGRARNEQFF. CDR3 sequence (DNA): TGTGCCAGCAGCGACAGCGGGAGGGCAAGGAATGAGCAGTTCTTC. The variable domain in full, completed from reference TRBV13 and TRBJ2-1, reads AAGVIQSPRHLIKEKRETATLKCYPIPRHDTVYWYQQGPGQDPQFLISFYEKMQSDKGSIPDRFSAQQFSDYHSELNMSSLELGDSALYFCASSDSGRARNEQFFGPGTRLTVL.